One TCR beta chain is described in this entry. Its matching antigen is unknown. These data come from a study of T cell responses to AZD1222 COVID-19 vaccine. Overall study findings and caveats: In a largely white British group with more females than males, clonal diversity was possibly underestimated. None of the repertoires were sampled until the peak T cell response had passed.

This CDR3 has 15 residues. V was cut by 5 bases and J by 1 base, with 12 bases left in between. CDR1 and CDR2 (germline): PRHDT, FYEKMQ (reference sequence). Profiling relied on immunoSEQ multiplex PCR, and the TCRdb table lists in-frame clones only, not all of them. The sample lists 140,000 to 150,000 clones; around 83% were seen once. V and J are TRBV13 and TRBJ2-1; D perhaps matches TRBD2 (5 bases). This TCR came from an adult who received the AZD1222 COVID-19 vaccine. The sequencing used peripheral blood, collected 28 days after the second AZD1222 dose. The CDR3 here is CASSTGFFSYNEQFF. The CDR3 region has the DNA TGTGCCAGCAGCACGGGATTCTTTTCCTACAATGAGCAGTTCTTC.